Each of the 27 T cell receptor beta chains below was sequenced from the same sample in a study of blood T cell repertoires in COVID-19. TCRdb keeps only in-frame clones here, not all; method: immunoSEQ multiplex PCR. The sample yields about 120,000 clones, around four fifths seen once. The specimen sequenced was peripheral blood. These TCRs come from a human donor in a cohort sampled during active COVID-19.

This chain connects TRBV10-3 to TRBJ1-6; no clear D. The CDR3 loop spans 13 amino acids. Germline loops: CDR1 ENHRY, CDR2 SYGVKD. V shed 10 bases and J shed 10 bases, with 17 bases lying between them. The CDR3 region has the DNA TGTGCCACCCAGCCGACGAGGGAATCACCCCTCCACTTT. Protein: CATQPTRESPLHF.

The chain uses TRBV7-9 and TRBJ1-2; tentative D call: TRBD1 (5 bases). CDR1 is SEHNR and CDR2 is FQNEAQ in the germline V gene (reference sequence). Trimming cost V 2 bases and J 6 bases, with 10 bases left between them. The CDR3 sequence is 13 residues long. CDR3 loop: CASSLPGLDGYTF. DNA for the CDR3: TGTGCCAGCAGCTTACCAGGGTTAGATGGCTACACCTTC.

This clone was seen just once. V and J are TRBV4-1 and TRBJ1-2; D may be TRBD1 (5 bases). From germline, CDR1 is MGHRA and CDR2 YSYEKL. V was trimmed by 0 bases and J by 2 bases, leaving 16 bases between them. The CDR3 runs 17 residues. CDR3 nucleotide sequence: TGCGCCAGCAGCCAAGAAAGTGAAGGGGCGAGAAACTATGGCTACACCTTC. Translation: CASSQESEGARNYGYTF.

The chain joins TRBV10-1 to TRBJ1-2; D not resolved. V was clipped by 2 bases and J by 1 base, with 5 bases between them. This CDR3 has 13 residues. The V gene's germline CDR1 is WNHNN and CDR2 SYGVQD (reference sequence). The CDR3 reads CASSERGNYGYTF. The CDR3 DNA reads as TGCGCCAGCAGTGAGAGAGGTAACTATGGCTACACCTTC.

This clone was observed once. CDR3 sequence: CASSQAGISYEQYF. The CDR3 DNA reads TGTGCCAGCAGCCAAGCGGGGATCTCCTACGAGCAGTACTTC. V usage is TRBV3-1 (or the pseudogene TRBV3-2) and J usage is TRBJ2-7; D may be TRBD2 (5 bases). The CDR3 sequence is 14 residues long. V lost 1 base to trimming and J lost 0 bases, with 7 bases between them. CDR1 LGHDT and CDR2 YNNKEL come from the germline V gene (reference sequence).

Concerning this clone: This same CDR3 is encoded by further DNA sequences in the sample. The J gene is TRBJ2-2, the V gene TRBV5-1; the D gene is possibly TRBD1 (5 bases). The ends were cut back, 2 bases at V and 7 bases at J, with 12 bases in the middle. This CDR3 has 14 residues. Germline lookup yields CDR1 SGHRS and CDR2 YFSETQ. The CDR3 is CASSFGQGNGELFF. The CDR3 DNA reads TGCGCCAGCAGCTTTGGCCAGGGTAACGGGGAGCTGTTTTTT. Complete variable domain (other parts from reference TRBV5-1 and TRBJ2-2): KAGVTQTPRYLIKTRGQQVTLSCSPISGHRSVSWYQQTPGQGLQFLFEYFSETQRNKGNFPGRFSGRQFSNSRSEMNVSTLELGDSALYLCASSFGQGNGELFFGEGSRLTVL.

The CDR3 reads CASSLGGLAGSTDTQYF. The CDR3 nucleotides are TGTGCCAGCAGCTTAGGGGGACTAGCTGGTAGCACAGATACGCAGTATTTT. The chain is built from TRBV7-7 and TRBJ2-3, with TRBD2 matching 9 bases. The ends lost 1 base at V and 0 bases at J; junction bases unmatched: 5. The CDR3 is 17 amino acids. Germline values: CDR1 SSHAT, CDR2 FNYEAQ (reference sequence).

The chain carries TRBV6-5 and TRBJ1-6; no clear D gene. The CDR3 extends over 15 amino acids. Germline V gene sequence: CDR1 MNHEY, CDR2 SVGAGI. Trimming removed 5 bases from V and 3 bases from J, with 11 bases in between. CDR3: CASSPSGGYNSPLHF. The CDR3 DNA reads as TGTGCCAGCAGTCCCTCCGGAGGCTATAATTCACCCCTCCACTTT.

The chain couples TRBV12-5 to TRBJ1-1, with a tentative D call TRBD1 (6 bases). This CDR3 is built from 14 residues. Germline assignment: CDR1 LGHNT and CDR2 FRNRAP. Between the trimmed V and J ends, which lost 5 bases and 0 bases, there was a span of 10 bases. The CDR3 sequence is CASGPDSMNTEAFF. The CDR3 nucleotides are TGTGCTAGTGGTCCGGACAGCATGAACACTGAAGCTTTCTTT. Full variable domain (outside the CDR3, taken from reference TRBV12-5 and TRBJ1-1): DARVTQTPRHKVTEMGQEVTMRCQPILGHNTVFWYRQTMMQGLELLAYFRNRAPLDDSGMPKDRFSAEMPDATLATLKIQPSEPRDSAVYFCASGPDSMNTEAFFGQGTRLTVV.

This chain joins TRBV7-8 and TRBJ1-4; unclear D gene. V was clipped by 4 bases and J by 8 bases, with 11 bases between them. Germline V gene data show CDR1 as SGHVS and CDR2 as FQNEAQ. The CDR3 has 13 amino acids. CDR3 sequence reads: CASSSGVLEKLFF. Written as DNA, the CDR3 is TGTGCCAGCAGCTCCGGGGTTTTAGAAAAACTGTTTTTT.

This clone is a singleton in its sample. The rearrangement joins TRBV7-2 to TRBJ2-5; D possibly corresponds to TRBD2 (6 bases). The germline gives CDR1 SGHTA, CDR2 FQGNSA. This CDR3 is built from 14 residues. V lost 5 bases, J lost 2 bases, and 12 bases lay in between. This CDR3 is CASSLMGGQETQYF. The DNA for the CDR3 is TGTGCCAGCAGCCTGATGGGGGGACAAGAGACCCAGTACTTC. Full variable domain (outside the CDR3, taken from reference TRBV7-2 and TRBJ2-5): GAGVSQSPSNKVTEKGKDVELRCDPISGHTALYWYRQSLGQGLEFLIYFQGNSAPDKSGLPSDRFSAERTGGSVSTLTIQRTQQEDSAVYLCASSLMGGQETQYFGPGTRLLVL.

About this clone: The same CDR3 arises from other DNA sequences in this sample as well. This sequence joins TRBV18 and TRBJ1-1; 7 nucleotides line up with TRBD1. Germline CDR1 is KGHSH and CDR2 is LQKENI. The CDR3 is made up of 15 amino acids. The V segment lost 0 bases and the J segment 1 base; nucleotides outside the gene matches: 2. The CDR3 is CASSPPPGGNTEAFF. CDR3 sequence (DNA): TGTGCCAGCTCACCACCGCCAGGGGGGAACACTGAAGCTTTCTTT.

A word on this clone: One end of the junction fails to match germline, which may point to a read error. V is TRBV18 and J is TRBJ1-1, with 8 bases aligning to TRBD1. CDR3 length equals 14 residues. The germline V gene has CDR1 KGHSH and CDR2 LQKENI. DNA for the CDR3: TGTGCCAACTCACAGGGACAGGAGAACACTGAAGCTTTCTTT. Translation gives CANSQGQENTEAFF.

In the case of this clone: Within the sample, other DNA sequences also encode this same CDR3. The chain uses TRBV5-1 and TRBJ2-7; TRBD1 matches at 8 bases. With 2 bases clipped from V and 6 bases from J, the junction kept 10 bases outside the gene matches. Germline-derived CDR1 and CDR2 are SGHRS and YFSETQ. The CDR3 contains 15 residues. The CDR3: CASSLQGGEEGEQYF. CDR3 DNA: TGCGCCAGCAGCTTACAGGGGGGTGAGGAGGGCGAGCAGTACTTC. The full variable domain, its missing parts supplied by reference TRBV5-1 and TRBJ2-7, is KAGVTQTPRYLIKTRGQQVTLSCSPISGHRSVSWYQQTPGQGLQFLFEYFSETQRNKGNFPGRFSGRQFSNSRSEMNVSTLELGDSALYLCASSLQGGEEGEQYFGPGTRLTVT.

This rearrangement joins TRBV5-1 to TRBJ2-3; possibly TRBD1 for D (7 bases). Trimming stripped 4 bases from V and 2 bases from J, with 11 bases between. The germline V gene encodes CDR1 SGHRS and CDR2 YFSETQ. This CDR3 comprises 14 residues. The CDR3 region has the DNA TGCGCCAGCAGCCAGGGGGGAATCACAGATACGCAGTATTTT. Encoded protein: CASSQGGITDTQYF.

This clone was picked up one time. The chain's CDR3 is CSVERVENEQFF. DNA for the CDR3: TGCAGCGTTGAGAGGGTTGAGAATGAGCAGTTCTTC. The rearrangement links TRBV29-1 to TRBJ2-1, with a weak D call TRBD2 (5 bases). V lost 3 bases to trimming and J lost 7 bases, with 10 bases between them. Germline CDR1 and CDR2: SQVTM and ANQGSEA. The CDR3 spans 12 residues.

The chain combines TRBV7-2 with TRBJ2-1, with 8 nucleotides matching TRBD2. The V segment lost 2 bases and the J segment 2 bases; nucleotides outside the gene matches: 5. Germline V gives CDR1 SGHTA, CDR2 FQGNSA. The CDR3 totals 16 residues. CDR3 sequence reads: CASSLQSGGAYNEQFF. The CDR3 DNA follows: TGTGCCAGCAGCTTACAAAGCGGGGGAGCCTACAATGAGCAGTTCTTC.

The V call is TRBV5-5, the J call TRBJ1-2; D call uncertain. V dropped 1 base and J dropped 5 bases, with 12 bases sitting between them. The CDR3 loop spans 14 amino acids. Germline assignment: CDR1 SGHKS and CDR2 YYEKEE (reference sequence). CDR3 sequence (DNA): TGTGCCAGCAGCTTGAGTGTTCAGGATTATGGCTACACCTTC. Protein product: CASSLSVQDYGYTF. Complete variable domain (other parts from reference TRBV5-5 and TRBJ1-2): DAGVTQSPTHLIKTRGQQVTLRCSPISGHKSVSWYQQVLGQGPQFIFQYYEKEERGRGNFPDRFSARQFPNYSSELNVNALLLGDSALYLCASSLSVQDYGYTFGSGTRLTVV.

V and J are TRBV21-1 and TRBJ2-1; the D segment call TRBD2 is taken from the table without a DNA check. TRBV21-1 is termed a pseudogene. This CDR3 has 17 amino acids. CDR3 loop: CASSKGLVGTSGDEQFF. The CDR3 DNA reads TGTGCCAGCAGCAAAGGCTTGGTGGGGACTAGCGGGGATGAGCAGTTCTTC.

The CDR3 coding sequence is TGTGCCAGTAAAGAACAGGTCTCTCAACTGGGAAACACCATATATTTT. Amino acid sequence: CASKEQVSQLGNTIYF. This rearrangement joins TRBV19 to TRBJ1-3; D perhaps matches TRBD1 (5 bases). The CDR3 extends over 16 amino acids. The V gene's germline CDR1 is LNHDA and CDR2 SQIVND (reference sequence). Trimming took 7 bases from V and 4 from J, leaving 20 bases between them.

The CDR3 sequence: CASSPPFGTGGSQRYGYTF. CDR3 DNA sequence: TGTGCCAGCTCACCACCTTTCGGGACAGGGGGCTCCCAGAGGTATGGCTACACCTTC. The rearrangement joins TRBV18 to TRBJ1-2, with 12 nucleotides matching TRBD1. This CDR3 has 19 residues. J gave up 5 bases and V 0 bases, and 13 bases lay outside the gene matches. Germline loops: CDR1 KGHSH, CDR2 LQKENI.

This clone occurred a few times. The chain combines TRBV5-1 with TRBJ2-7; 9 bases fit TRBD1. The CDR3 is 17 amino acids. Germline V lookup: CDR1 SGHRS, CDR2 YFSETQ. V shed 2 bases, J shed 4 bases, and the junction held 13 bases outside the gene matches. The CDR3 protein is CASSLQGQGQPLYEQYF. CDR3 sequence (DNA): TGCGCCAGCAGCTTACAGGGACAGGGACAACCCTTATACGAGCAGTACTTC. The full variable domain, completed using reference TRBV5-1 and TRBJ2-7, is KAGVTQTPRYLIKTRGQQVTLSCSPISGHRSVSWYQQTPGQGLQFLFEYFSETQRNKGNFPGRFSGRQFSNSRSEMNVSTLELGDSALYLCASSLQGQGQPLYEQYFGPGTRLTVT.

The sample holds a few counts of this clone. J is TRBJ1-5 and V is TRBV19, with D unclear. Trimming cost V 3 bases and J 7 bases, with 7 bases left between them. Looked up from germline, CDR1 is LNHDA and CDR2 is SQIVND (reference sequence). This CDR3 comprises 12 residues. The CDR3 DNA is TGTGCCAGTAGTATCGGAGGACAGCCCCAGCATTTT. Protein product: CASSIGGQPQHF.

This clone was observed a single time. The chain employs TRBV12-3 or TRBV12-4 and TRBJ1-2; 7 bases are a match to TRBD1. The J segment lost 8 bases and the V segment lost 1 base, leaving 4 bases of the junction unmatched. The CDR3 spans 13 residues. CDR3 loop: CASSLGGGNGYTF. The CDR3 region has the DNA TGTGCCAGCAGTTTAGGAGGGGGCAACGGCTACACCTTC.

The chain is built from TRBV9 and TRBJ2-7; D possibly corresponds to TRBD2 (6 bases). The germline gives CDR1 SGDLS, CDR2 YYNGEE. V shed 3 bases and J shed 0 bases, with 10 bases lying between them. This CDR3 contains 14 residues. CDR3 region: CASSAGLDSYEQYF. The CDR3 DNA reads TGTGCCAGCAGCGCGGGACTCGACTCCTACGAGCAGTACTTC.

The V and J genes are TRBV2 and TRBJ2-5; 12 positions match TRBD2. Germline V gene data show CDR1 as SNHLY and CDR2 as FYNNEI. Trimming at V came to 6 bases and at J to 1 base, leaving 0 bases not matched to a gene. The CDR3 totals 14 residues. The CDR3 here is CASRTSGGQETQYF. The CDR3 bases are TGTGCCAGCAGGACTAGCGGGGGCCAAGAGACCCAGTACTTC. Based on the CDR3 plus reference TRBV2 and TRBJ2-5, the full variable domain is EPEVTQTPSHQVTQMGQEVILRCVPISNHLYFYWYRQILGQKVEFLVSFYNNEISEKSEIFDDQFSVERPDGSNFTLKIRSTKLEDSAMYFCASRTSGGQETQYFGPGTRLLVL.

The chain employs TRBV9 and TRBJ2-1; possibly TRBD2 for D (6 bases). V was shortened by 3 bases and J by 4 bases, with 8 bases between the two germline ends. The CDR3 is made up of 13 amino acids. CDR1 SGDLS and CDR2 YYNGEE come from the germline V gene. CDR3 residues: CASSGGGYNEQFF. CDR3 DNA: TGTGCCAGCAGCGGCGGAGGGTACAATGAGCAGTTCTTC.